This T cell receptor beta chain was sequenced in a study of blood T cell repertoires in COVID-19 (dated by TCRdb to 2019 to 2021). In terms of the full investigation: Samples covering the acute and convalescent phases of COVID-19 were provided by collaborators in the United States, Italy and Spain. The prospective study material was composed of cDNA or gDNA derived from T cells, B-cell-depleted T cells, or PBMCs. Subjects who had been exposed to COVID-19, were actively infected with it, or had recovered from it provided the deeply sampled blood TCRbeta repertoires that made up the dataset. The repertoires were released in a freely available public database meant as a resource for research on the immune response to SARS-CoV-2. The samples were drawn from the first 160 participants of the ongoing ImmuneRACE study and from about 1,200 subjects provided by 6 global collaborators. A de-identified subject ID, COVID-19 status, age in years and sex were almost always included in the sample metadata. Where available, HLA class I and class II types were taken from metadata supplied by the sample provider and were not determined by assay-based typing. Broad study findings and their caveats: How much clinical and demographic metadata was included differed by source and by participant, and the metadata was provided uncurated.

Of note for this clone: Its antigen remains unidentified. Per-nucleotide qualities are absent, and no much larger clonotype sits a single base away.

The immunoSEQ Assay, a bias-controlled multiplex PCR, was used to amplify TCRbeta CDR3 regions from genomic DNA. In the source study's methods: Within the assay, amplification of reference gene primers was used to estimate how many nucleated cells each sample contained. Sequence reads were collapsed and filtered to measure the absolute abundance of every unique TCRbeta CDR3 rearrangement. For each sample, productive Simpson clonality was calculated as the square root of Simpson's diversity index over productive rearrangements. TCRdb limited this immuneACCESS table to in-frame rearrangements with V and J called. A share of clones is missing; checked studies link under half to unresolved V genes, and the rest is unexplained. V, J and clone size are those of that table, while D and trimming were read from the DNA. A total of 20,000 to 30,000 clones appear in this sample, around 95% of them only once. The ten largest clones represent roughly 3.7% of the sample.

The collaborating institutions used their own protocols to collect whole blood in K2EDTA tubes. For TCRbeta analysis, collaborators shipped samples as frozen whole blood, isolated PBMCs, or DNA extracted from either of those sample types. Source material: peripheral blood. This receptor was obtained from a human donor with active COVID-19. The donor label of this sample is uncertain.

Read as DNA, the sequence is TGTGCCAGCAGTTTGTCGGGAGGGCCGGAGACCCAGTACTTC. It translates to CASSLSGGPETQYF. This chain joins TRBV28 to TRBJ2-5; TRBD2 agrees with 8 junctional bases. For this chain, trimming is 3 bases at the V end and 5 bases at the J end, and the number of junction bases without a gene match is 5. CDR1 and CDR2, looked up from the germline V gene, are MDHEN and SYDVKM. The CDR3 runs 14 residues from the cysteine to the phenylalanine. CDR3 DNA only is kept here, 42 bases in frame from base 1.